The 22 T cell receptor beta chains below all came from one sample that was sequenced in a study of T-cell memory formation after mild COVID-19. TCRdb analysed the 5' RACE reads with MiXCR anew, one entry per CDR3 protein. The sample holds fewer than 550,000 distinct CDR3 sequences, around 20% seen once. The sample was PBMCs or a T cell subset sorted from them (not recorded which). All receptors derive from an adult woman who had mild COVID-19 (a few samples of this study predate the infection). Cell type and time point are not known.

There are a few counts of this clonotype. The gene calls are TRBV7-7 and TRBJ2-2; no clear D gene. Germline CDR1 and CDR2: SSHAT and FNYEAQ (reference sequence). This CDR3 region has 14 residues. Trimming removed 0 bases from V and 6 bases from J, with 8 bases in between. The CDR3: CASSLAGIAGELFF. CDR3 nucleotide sequence: TGTGCCAGCAGCTTAGCTGGTATTGCCGGGGAGCTGTTTTTT. The complete variable domain, with remaining parts taken from reference TRBV7-7 and TRBJ2-2, reads GAGVSQSPRYKVTKRGQDVTLRCDPISSHATLYWYQQALGQGPEFLTYFNYEAQPDKSGLPSDRFSAERPEGSISTLTIQRTEQRDSAMYRCASSLAGIAGELFFGEGSRLTVL.

This clonotype was seen a few times. The V gene is TRBV24-1, the J gene TRBJ2-1; D is uncertain. Between the trimmed V and J ends, which lost 4 bases and 7 bases, there was a span of 10 bases. The CDR3 loop spans 13 amino acids. Germline assignment: CDR1 KGHDR and CDR2 SFDVKD. The CDR3: CATSDPPGNEQFF. For the CDR3, the DNA is TGTGCCACCAGTGACCCGCCAGGAAATGAGCAGTTCTTC.

V and J are TRBV19 and TRBJ2-2; unclear D gene. This CDR3 has 13 amino acids. Per the germline V gene, CDR1 is LNHDA and CDR2 is SQIVND (reference sequence). V lost 6 bases to trimming and J lost 5 bases, with 10 bases between them. This chain's CDR3 is CASSNSWTGELFF. CDR3 nucleotide sequence: TGTGCCAGTAGCAATTCATGGACCGGGGAGCTGTTTTTT.

The chain couples TRBV28 to TRBJ2-3; D not certain. Germline assignment: CDR1 MDHEN and CDR2 SYDVKM. V was trimmed by 4 bases and J by 5 bases, leaving 7 bases between them. The CDR3 sequence is 12 residues long. CDR3 in DNA: TGTGCCAGCAGTTCACTACTAGATACGCAGTATTTT. The encoded protein is CASSSLLDTQYF.

This chain joins TRBV19 and TRBJ2-7, with D perhaps matching TRBD1 (6 bases). The CDR3 runs to 14 residues. Trimming pared 10 bases from V and 2 bases from J, leaving 18 bases between. CDR1 is LNHDA and CDR2 is SQIVND in the germline V gene (reference sequence). CDR3 residues: CATSYGGGAYEQYF. DNA of the CDR3: TGTGCCACCTCCTATGGGGGCGGCGCCTACGAGCAGTACTTC.

This clonotype occurred a few times. This rearrangement joins TRBV12-3 or TRBV12-4 to TRBJ2-7; the match to TRBD1 covers 7 bases. The V and J ends lost 5 bases and 3 bases, in that order; junction bases with no gene match: 4. The CDR3 is 13 amino acids. The chain's CDR3 is CASSGDSYYEQYF. CDR3 DNA: TGTGCCAGCAGTGGGGACAGCTACTACGAGCAGTACTTC.

The gene calls are TRBV7-2 and TRBJ2-1, with a possible D match to TRBD1 (6 bases). CDR1 and CDR2 (germline): SGHTA, FQGNSA. The CDR3 has 16 amino acids. Trimming removed 4 bases from V and 3 bases from J, with 16 bases in between. Here the CDR3 reads CASSSRIQGFYNEQFF. Written as DNA, the CDR3 is TGTGCCAGCAGCTCCCGGATACAGGGTTTCTACAATGAGCAGTTCTTC.

This clonotype came up a few times. This sequence joins TRBV13 and TRBJ1-2, with D hard to call. The ends were cut back, 2 bases at V and 7 bases at J, with 14 bases in the middle. CDR3 length: 14 residues. Germline-derived CDR1 and CDR2 are PRHDT and FYEKMQ (reference sequence). The CDR3 protein is CASSLHTAPGGYTF. The CDR3 nucleotides read TGTGCCAGCAGCTTACATACAGCTCCGGGTGGCTACACCTTC.

This chain links TRBV19 with TRBJ1-4; TRBD1 matches at 9 bases. The CDR3 runs to 14 residues. CDR1 LNHDA and CDR2 SQIVND come from the germline V gene (reference sequence). V gave up 5 bases and J gave up 7 bases; unmatched junction bases: 5. The CDR3 region is CASSPGQGIEKLFF. The CDR3 DNA reads as TGTGCCAGTAGTCCGGGACAGGGTATTGAAAAACTGTTTTTT.

This clonotype was picked up a small number of times. The chain is built from TRBV24-1 and TRBJ1-5; D ambiguous. The germline CDR1 and CDR2 sequences are KGHDR and SFDVKD. V was shortened by 2 bases and J by 9 bases, with 16 bases between the two germline ends. The CDR3 is made up of 15 amino acids. The CDR3 sequence is CATSDSGSPVGPQHF. In nucleotides, the CDR3 is TGTGCCACCAGTGATTCGGGCAGCCCGGTGGGGCCCCAGCATTTT.

The chain combines TRBV29-1 with TRBJ1-6; possible D gene TRBD1, 6 bases. CDR3 length: 15 amino acids. Trimming stripped 5 bases from V and 1 base from J, with 12 bases between. Germline V gene sequence: CDR1 SQVTM, CDR2 ANQGSEA. DNA of the CDR3: TGCAGCGTTCGGCAGGGGCTATCCTATAATTCACCCCTCCACTTT. Translation: CSVRQGLSYNSPLHF.

The rearrangement uses TRBV20-1 and TRBJ1-1; tentative D call: TRBD1 (5 bases). The CDR3 is 13 amino acids. V was clipped by 2 bases and J by 1 base, with 8 bases between them. Per the germline V gene, CDR1 is DFQATT and CDR2 is SNEGSKA (reference sequence). The CDR3 region has the DNA TGCAGTGCTAGACGAAGGGGGAACACTGAAGCTTTCTTT. Encoded protein: CSARRRGNTEAFF.

This chain connects TRBV2 to TRBJ2-5; TRBD1 is a possible D gene (6 bases). Deletions cut 4 bases from V and 0 bases from J, with 12 bases between. Germline lookup yields CDR1 SNHLY and CDR2 FYNNEI. This CDR3 is built from 15 residues. CDR3 DNA sequence: TGTGCCAGCAGTGGTACCGGGACAAACCAAGAGACCCAGTACTTC. Amino acid sequence: CASSGTGTNQETQYF.

The rearrangement links TRBV6-6 to TRBJ1-1; possible D gene TRBD1, 6 bases. The CDR3 sequence is 15 residues long. With 3 bases removed from V and 1 base from J, the gap between germline ends came to 12 bases. Looked up from germline, CDR1 is MNHNY and CDR2 is SVGAGI (reference sequence). The CDR3 nucleotides read TGTGCCAGCAGTTATGCCCCAGGGGCGAACACTGAAGCTTTCTTT. It is translated as CASSYAPGANTEAFF.

This sequence joins TRBV12-3 or TRBV12-4 and TRBJ2-1; TRBD1 might be the D (6 bases). The ends were cut back, 4 bases at V and 10 bases at J, with 11 bases in the middle. CDR3 size: 12 residues. The CDR3 sequence: CASSSPGTEQFF. DNA for the CDR3: TGTGCCAGCAGTTCGCCCGGGACAGAGCAGTTCTTC.

This clonotype has just a few counts. J is TRBJ2-6 and V is TRBV11-1; TRBD1 matches 7 bases. The ends lost 5 bases at V and 2 bases at J; junction bases unmatched: 9. Germline V CDR1 and CDR2: SGHAT, FQDESV (reference sequence). The CDR3 has 17 amino acids. The CDR3: CASSPRTGATGANVLTF. CDR3 coding DNA: TGTGCCAGCAGCCCCAGGACAGGTGCTACTGGGGCCAACGTCCTGACTTTC.

This chain links TRBV18 with TRBJ1-3; D remains unclear. Germline V CDR1 and CDR2: KGHSH, LQKENI. Between the trimmed V and J ends, which lost 3 bases and 2 bases, there was a span of 14 bases. This CDR3 has 16 residues. CDR3 sequence reads: CASSPPGGPPGNTIYF. The CDR3, as DNA: TGTGCCAGCTCACCGCCGGGAGGCCCCCCTGGAAACACCATATATTTT.

This clonotype was seen ten or more times. The chain employs TRBV7-2 and TRBJ2-1, with D tentatively TRBD2 (6 bases). The CDR3 contains 14 residues. CDR1 is SGHTA and CDR2 is FQGNSA in the germline V gene. V was clipped by 3 bases and J by 4 bases, with 10 bases between them. Written as DNA, the CDR3 is TGTGCCAGCAGCTTTTTGCGGGGTTACAATGAGCAGTTCTTC. It codes for CASSFLRGYNEQFF.

This clonotype occurred a few times. The V and J genes are TRBV12-3 or TRBV12-4 and TRBJ2-7; the match to TRBD1 covers 7 bases. This CDR3 comprises 17 residues. V lost 5 bases to trimming and J lost 0 bases; unmatched junction nucleotides: 13. CDR3 in DNA: TGTGCCAGCAGTGCTATATATATCGGGACAGTCTCCTACGAGCAGTACTTC. Its translation is CASSAIYIGTVSYEQYF.

The V call is TRBV5-1, the J call TRBJ1-5, with TRBD1 matching 7 bases. With 4 bases clipped from V and 5 bases from J, the junction kept 6 bases outside the gene matches. The V gene's germline CDR1 is SGHRS and CDR2 YFSETQ. This CDR3 has 14 amino acids. This chain's CDR3 is CASSQQGNDQPQHF. The CDR3, as DNA: TGCGCCAGCAGCCAACAGGGGAACGATCAGCCCCAGCATTTT.

This clonotype was detected only a few times. V and J are TRBV12-3 or TRBV12-4 and TRBJ2-5; no clear D. Deletions cut 1 base from V and 7 bases from J, with 10 bases between. The CDR3 is made up of 13 amino acids. The CDR3 DNA reads TGTGCCAGCAGTTTAGAGGGCATCGGGACCCAGTACTTC. It is translated as CASSLEGIGTQYF.

This sequence joins TRBV7-6 and TRBJ2-1; TRBD2 aligns across 9 bases. Trimming took 3 bases from V and 7 from J; bases not matched to a gene: 7. Germline V gene lookup returns CDR1 SGHVS and CDR2 FNYEAQ. The CDR3 runs 15 residues. CDR3 DNA sequence: TGTGCCAGCAGCTTTAGCGGGAGAGGGGTGAATGAGCAGTTCTTC. Encoded protein: CASSFSGRGVNEQFF.